The 24 T cell receptor beta chains in this list originate from one sample, sequenced in a study of shared clonotypes between healthy human individuals. Using immunoSEQ multiplex PCR, the repertoire was profiled, and TCRdb retains in-frame clones only, with some absent. Here the sample spans about 2 million clones, 85% to 95% being singletons. The sample taken for sequencing was naive CD4+ T cells sorted from blood. Subset indicated: CD45RA+ positively selected. The receptor set was obtained from a man aged 18 to 30 in good health.

Comments on this clone: In the same sample, other DNA sequences code for this CDR3. This chain links TRBV11-2 with TRBJ2-7; maybe TRBD1 (6 bases). The CDR3 is made up of 13 amino acids. The germline V and J ends were trimmed by 5 bases and 3 bases, with 11 bases remaining between them. CDR1 is SGHAT, CDR2 FQNNGV, per germline. This CDR3 is CASSPDRNYEQYF. DNA for the CDR3: TGTGCCAGCAGCCCCGACAGGAACTACGAGCAGTACTTC.

A word on this clone: Mismatch with germline at one junction end may stem from a read error. The rearrangement joins TRBV7-7 to TRBJ2-1; 10 nucleotides align to TRBD2. This CDR3 comprises 15 residues. Germline lookup yields CDR1 SSHAT and CDR2 FNYEAQ (reference sequence). CDR3 region: CASSLRAGGPNEQFF. In nucleotides, the CDR3 is TGTGCTAGCAGCTTACGAGCGGGGGGGCCTAATGAGCAGTTCTTC.

The V and J genes are TRBV5-4 and TRBJ1-2; 7 bases align to TRBD1. Germline CDR1 is SGHNT and CDR2 is YYREEE (reference sequence). The CDR3 has 17 residues. The ends lost 0 bases at V and 6 bases at J; junction bases unmatched: 14. As DNA, the CDR3 is TGTGCCAGCAGCTTGGCTGGCGCGTCAGGGGGTCACGATGGCTACACCTTC. Its protein product is CASSLAGASGGHDGYTF.

This chain links TRBV7-2 with TRBJ1-1; D is undetermined. The ends were cut back, 2 bases at V and 1 base at J, with 8 bases in the middle. The CDR3 runs to 14 residues. The germline V gene has CDR1 SGHTA and CDR2 FQGNSA. CDR3 amino acids: CASSLSSPNTEAFF. The CDR3 coding sequence is TGTGCCAGCAGCTTAAGCAGCCCGAACACTGAAGCTTTCTTT.

The rearrangement links TRBV5-1 to TRBJ2-1, with TRBD2 identical over 7 bases. This CDR3 is 14 amino acids long. CDR1 is SGHRS, CDR2 YFSETQ, per germline. Germline trimming cut 4 bases from V and 9 bases from J; bases unmatched to any gene: 10. The CDR3 DNA is TGCGCCAGCAGCAAGCGGACTAGTTTGCTTGAGCAGTTCTTC. This sequence encodes CASSKRTSLLEQFF.

This chain links TRBV5-1 with TRBJ1-1, with 7 bases that match TRBD1. Trimming at V came to 0 bases and at J to 14 bases, leaving 16 bases not matched to a gene. Germline V gene data show CDR1 as SGHRS and CDR2 as YFSETQ. The CDR3 is 15 residues long. CDR3: CASSLAGTAVSTGFF. CDR3 coding DNA: TGCGCCAGCAGCTTGGCCGGGACAGCCGTTTCTACCGGGTTCTTT.

The chain has TRBV5-1 and TRBJ2-2; D unresolved. The CDR3 is 14 residues long. CDR1 is SGHRS, CDR2 YFSETQ, per germline. Trimming cost V 0 bases and J 4 bases, with 7 bases left between them. The CDR3: CASSLEQSTGELFF. The CDR3 DNA sequence: TGCGCCAGCAGCTTGGAACAGAGCACCGGGGAGCTGTTTTTT.

V usage is TRBV5-5 and J usage is TRBJ2-1; 12 positions agree with TRBD2. The CDR3 runs to 16 residues. Germline V gives CDR1 SGHKS, CDR2 YYEKEE (reference sequence). Trimming removed 2 bases from V and 9 bases from J; junction bases left unmatched: 9. CDR3 amino acids: CASSFPLAGGGIEQFF. In DNA form, the CDR3 reads TGTGCCAGCAGCTTCCCGCTAGCGGGAGGGGGGATTGAGCAGTTCTTC. Full variable domain (rest looked up from reference TRBV5-5 and TRBJ2-1): DAGVTQSPTHLIKTRGQQVTLRCSPISGHKSVSWYQQVLGQGPQFIFQYYEKEERGRGNFPDRFSARQFPNYSSELNVNALLLGDSALYLCASSFPLAGGGIEQFFGPGTRLTVL.

The DNA of the CDR3 is TGTGCCAGCAGCCAATGGGGGACGGGCGATACGAATGAAAAACTGTTTTTT. As protein: CASSQWGTGDTNEKLFF. The J gene is TRBJ1-4, the V gene TRBV7-8; TRBD1 is a possible D gene (5 bases). The germline V gene has CDR1 SGHVS and CDR2 FQNEAQ. The CDR3 consists of 17 residues. Trimming cost V 5 bases and J 5 bases, with 21 bases left between them. Based on the CDR3 plus reference TRBV7-8 and TRBJ1-4, the full variable domain is GAGVSQSPRYKVAKRGQDVALRCDPISGHVSLFWYQQALGQGPEFLTYFQNEAQLDKSGLPSDRFFAERPEGSVSTLKIQRTQQEDSAVYLCASSQWGTGDTNEKLFFGSGTQLSVL.

A remark on this clone: This sample also contains other DNA sequences that code for the same CDR3. The chain uses TRBV29-1 and TRBJ1-1; unclear D gene. Trimming stripped 3 bases from V and 0 bases from J, with 8 bases between. The CDR3 consists of 13 residues. The germline CDR1 and CDR2 sequences are SQVTM and ANQGSEA. CDR3 nucleotide sequence: TGCAGCGTTGACCGCAGAATGAACACTGAAGCTTTCTTT. Its translation: CSVDRRMNTEAFF.

This clone was detected once. Distinct nucleotide sequences in the sample also encode this CDR3. The rearrangement joins TRBV2 to TRBJ2-5, with no clear D. V shed 3 bases and J shed 5 bases, with 4 bases lying between them. Per germline, CDR1 SNHLY and CDR2 FYNNEI. The CDR3 extends over 11 amino acids. CDR3 sequence: CASSESETQYF. In DNA, the CDR3 is TGTGCCAGCAGTGAGTCGGAGACCCAGTACTTC. Full variable domain (outside the CDR3, taken from reference TRBV2 and TRBJ2-5): EPEVTQTPSHQVTQMGQEVILRCVPISNHLYFYWYRQILGQKVEFLVSFYNNEISEKSEIFDDQFSVERPDGSNFTLKIRSTKLEDSAMYFCASSESETQYFGPGTRLLVL.

About this clone itself: Other DNA sequences of this sample code for an identical CDR3. The gene calls are TRBV18 and TRBJ2-7; 9 positions match TRBD1. Trimming took 4 bases from V and 4 from J; bases not matched to a gene: 5. The CDR3 has 14 residues. CDR1 is KGHSH, CDR2 LQKENI, per germline. The CDR3 nucleotides are TGTGCCAGCTCACAAGGACAGGGGACATACGAGCAGTACTTC. This translates into CASSQGQGTYEQYF.

The V and J genes are TRBV7-9 and TRBJ1-2; unclear D gene. This CDR3 contains 12 residues. From germline, CDR1 is SEHNR and CDR2 FQNEAQ (reference sequence). V lost 5 bases to trimming and J lost 8 bases, with 12 bases between them. Written as DNA, the CDR3 is TGTGCCAGCAGCCCTTCCCTAGGCGGCTACACCTTC. As protein: CASSPSLGGYTF.

The rearrangement joins TRBV5-4 to TRBJ1-1, with 8 bases fitting TRBD1. Per the germline V gene, CDR1 is SGHNT and CDR2 is YYREEE (reference sequence). The CDR3 sequence is 15 residues long. V trimming: 4 bases; J trimming: 0 bases; junction bases outside the gene matches: 5. CDR3 protein: CASSRTGKMNTEAFF. The CDR3 DNA reads TGTGCCAGCAGCCGGACAGGGAAGATGAACACTGAAGCTTTCTTT.

V is TRBV7-6 and J is TRBJ2-5; D remains ambiguous. Germline V CDR1 and CDR2: SGHVS, FNYEAQ. V was cut by 5 bases and J by 2 bases, with 3 bases left in between. The CDR3 is made up of 11 amino acids. CDR3 sequence (DNA): TGTGCCAGCAGCCAACAAGAGACCCAGTACTTC. This translates into CASSQQETQYF.

Of note for this clone: Other DNA sequences within the sample encode an identical CDR3. V usage is TRBV5-1 and J usage is TRBJ1-5, with TRBD1 as a possible D gene (5 bases). Per germline, CDR1 SGHRS and CDR2 YFSETQ. V lost 0 bases, J lost 7 bases, and 14 bases lay in between. The CDR3 has 15 residues. CDR3 amino acids: CASSLDPGSGQPQHF. Written as DNA, the CDR3 is TGCGCCAGCAGCTTGGATCCAGGGTCGGGGCAGCCCCAGCATTTT.

The V gene is TRBV6-1, the J gene TRBJ1-5; D is perhaps TRBD1 (6 bases). Germline V gives CDR1 MNHNS, CDR2 SASEGT. This CDR3 has 14 amino acids. V was pared by 3 bases and J by 9 bases, with 15 bases between. The CDR3 spells CASSESSGVLPQHF. The CDR3 region has the DNA TGTGCCAGCAGTGAGTCGTCAGGGGTTCTGCCCCAGCATTTT.

The chain recombines TRBV27 with TRBJ2-5; 9 bases line up with TRBD1. The trim removed 6 bases at V and 4 bases at J, leaving 9 bases unmatched. The CDR3 is made up of 15 amino acids. Germline CDR1 MNHEY, CDR2 SMNVEV (reference sequence). CDR3 nucleotides: TGTGCCAGCAGAGCCGGGACAGGGACTCGAGAGACCCAGTACTTC. The encoded protein is CASRAGTGTRETQYF.

This sequence joins TRBV29-1 and TRBJ1-5; D gene unclear. The CDR3 is 13 amino acids. Germline loops: CDR1 SQVTM, CDR2 ANQGSEA. Trimming cost V 4 bases and J 2 bases, with 9 bases left between them. The CDR3 bases are TGCAGCGTTGTGGTGTCGGGCAATCAGCCCCAGCATTTT. This sequence encodes CSVVVSGNQPQHF.

The rearrangement uses TRBV5-6 and TRBJ2-7; a possible D gene is TRBD2 (5 bases). Germline V gives CDR1 SGHDT, CDR2 YYEEEE. V was shortened by 1 base and J by 1 base, with 12 bases between the two germline ends. This CDR3 is built from 15 residues. CDR3 bases: TGTGCCAGCAGCTTGCGTAGGGAGAGGTCCTACGAGCAGTACTTC. Translating gives CASSLRRERSYEQYF.

The chain recombines TRBV11-2 with TRBJ2-7; the D is unclear. This CDR3 is built from 15 residues. V lost 1 base, J lost 2 bases, and 12 bases lay in between. Germline CDR1 reads SGHAT; CDR2 reads FQNNGV. The CDR3 DNA reads as TGTGCCAGCAGCTTAGGGTCGGCGGTAACCTACGAGCAGTACTTC. Its protein product is CASSLGSAVTYEQYF.

This chain uses TRBV28 with TRBJ2-5; D remains ambiguous. The V and J ends lost 6 bases and 5 bases respectively, with 19 bases between them. CDR1 MDHEN and CDR2 SYDVKM come from the germline V gene. The CDR3 has 15 amino acids. The CDR3 nucleotides read TGTGCCAGCAGCGACCCTCAACTTGATCGGGAGACCCAGTACTTC. Encoded protein: CASSDPQLDRETQYF.

J is TRBJ2-7 and V is TRBV19; a weak D match, TRBD1 (6 bases). This CDR3 region has 17 residues. Per germline, CDR1 LNHDA and CDR2 SQIVND (reference sequence). V was trimmed by 3 bases and J by 2 bases, leaving 20 bases between them. The CDR3 nucleotides are TGTGCCAGTAGTATCGCCACTCAATGGACAGCTCCCTACGAGCAGTACTTC. As protein: CASSIATQWTAPYEQYF.

As for this clone: With a much larger clone just one base away, this may be a read error. This chain links TRBV7-8 with TRBJ2-2; tentatively, D is TRBD2 (6 bases). Germline V CDR1 and CDR2: SGHVS, FQNEAQ. This CDR3 contains 14 residues. The V gene lost 5 bases and the J gene lost 1 base, with 8 bases spanning the gap. The CDR3 nucleotides read TGTGCCAGCAGCCCCGGGGGGAACACCGGGGAGCTGTTTTTT. It codes for CASSPGGNTGELFF. The full variable domain, with the rest looked up from reference TRBV7-8 and TRBJ2-2, is GAGVSQSPRYKVAKRGQDVALRCDPISGHVSLFWYQQALGQGPEFLTYFQNEAQLDKSGLPSDRFFAERPEGSVSTLKIQRTQQEDSAVYLCASSPGGNTGELFFGEGSRLTVL.